Below are 11 T cell receptor beta chains sequenced from a single sample in a study of cytomegalovirus exposure and HLA in healthy donors. In the PCR, 60 Vbeta and 13 Jbeta primers were used. Clones were sequenced by immunoSEQ multiplex PCR, and TCRdb holds only the in-frame ones, with some missing. This table has some 85,000 clones, 84% appearing once. Input material: PBMCs. Every receptor here comes from a man aged 18 to 30 in good health and CMV-seronegative.

This clone was counted between two and nine times. V usage is TRBV7-6 and J usage is TRBJ1-1; a possible D gene is TRBD1 (5 bases). Germline V gene sequence: CDR1 SGHVS, CDR2 FNYEAQ. The CDR3 is 13 amino acids. The V end was cut by 1 base, the J end by 4 bases, with 7 bases between. The CDR3 nucleotides are TGTGCCAGCAGCTTAGGGGGGGTCACTGAAGCTTTCTTT. Its protein is CASSLGGVTEAFF.

This chain uses TRBV7-2 with TRBJ2-2; 7 bases fit TRBD1. Losses at the gene ends were 5 bases for V and 4 bases for J; bases not matched to a gene: 4. CDR1 SGHTA and CDR2 FQGNSA come from the germline V gene. The CDR3 runs 14 residues. CDR3 in amino acids: CASSPGQITGELFF. CDR3 in DNA: TGTGCCAGCAGCCCGGGACAGATCACCGGGGAGCTGTTTTTT.

The chain employs TRBV30 and TRBJ2-1, with D uncertain. CDR1 is GTSNPN, CDR2 SVGIG, per germline (reference sequence). Trimming removed 1 base from V and 6 bases from J, with 10 bases in between. This CDR3 has 13 residues. The CDR3 bases are TGTGCCTGGAGTGGACTTGTAGGCAATGAGCAGTTCTTC. Translating it yields CAWSGLVGNEQFF.

The chain joins TRBV5-4 to TRBJ2-7; tentative D call: TRBD2 (5 bases). V lost 3 bases and J 5 bases, leaving 12 bases between the germline ends. CDR1 and CDR2 from the germline V gene are SGHNT and YYREEE (reference sequence). This CDR3 is built from 13 residues. The chain's CDR3 is CASSSPGIHEQYF. The CDR3 DNA is TGTGCCAGCAGCTCCCCCGGGATCCACGAGCAGTACTTC.

The V gene is TRBV7-9, the J gene TRBJ2-3; 10 bases line up with TRBD2. Looked up from germline, CDR1 is SEHNR and CDR2 is FQNEAQ (reference sequence). The CDR3 totals 17 residues. J gave up 3 bases and V 1 base, and 7 bases lay outside the gene matches. The CDR3 loop is CASSLGASGRGTDTQYF. CDR3 DNA sequence: TGTGCCAGCAGCTTAGGGGCTAGCGGGAGAGGAACAGATACGCAGTATTTT.

The genes are TRBV2 and TRBJ2-7; a possible D gene is TRBD2 (5 bases). This CDR3 contains 14 residues. Germline V gene data show CDR1 as SNHLY and CDR2 as FYNNEI. V lost 7 bases and J lost 3, with 16 bases in between. The CDR3 protein is CASINSTNDYEQYF. In DNA, the CDR3 is TGTGCCAGCATTAATTCGACTAATGACTACGAGCAGTACTTC.

This chain links TRBV4-1 with TRBJ2-7; D might be TRBD2 (6 bases). V lost 3 bases, J lost 2 bases, and 8 bases lay in between. The CDR3 is made up of 13 amino acids. Germline assignment: CDR1 MGHRA and CDR2 YSYEKL. This CDR3 reads CASSHGGTYEQYF. The CDR3 coding sequence is TGCGCCAGCAGCCACGGGGGAACCTACGAGCAGTACTTC.

The gene calls are TRBV28 and TRBJ1-1; TRBD1 aligns across 11 bases. This CDR3 has 15 amino acids. J gave up 7 bases and V 3 bases, and 7 bases lay outside the gene matches. Germline V CDR1 and CDR2: MDHEN, SYDVKM. CDR3 region: CASSFLGTGGGEAFF. DNA for the CDR3: TGTGCCAGCAGTTTTCTCGGGACAGGGGGTGGTGAAGCTTTCTTT.

This rearrangement joins TRBV7-2 to TRBJ1-1; the D gene is possibly TRBD1 (6 bases). Per the germline V gene, CDR1 is SGHTA and CDR2 is FQGNSA. Trimming took 8 bases from V and 1 from J, leaving 11 bases between them. The CDR3 is made up of 13 amino acids. As DNA, the CDR3 is TGTGCCAGCCTCGGACAGTGGAACACTGAAGCTTTCTTT. It translates to CASLGQWNTEAFF.

The chain uses TRBV27 and TRBJ2-6; D gene unclear. Germline V CDR1 and CDR2: MNHEY, SMNVEV (reference sequence). This CDR3 is built from 13 residues. Trimming removed 8 bases at V and 0 bases at J, with 5 bases between. This CDR3 is CASFNSGANVLTF. For the CDR3, the DNA is TGTGCCAGCTTTAACTCTGGGGCCAACGTCCTGACTTTC. Drawing the rest from reference TRBV27 and TRBJ2-6, the complete variable domain is EAQVTQNPRYLITVTGKKLTVTCSQNMNHEYMSWYRQDPGLGLRQIYYSMNVEVTDKGDVPEGYKVSRKEKRNFPLILESPSPNQTSLYFCASFNSGANVLTFGAGSRLTVL.

The chain joins TRBV27 to TRBJ2-1; 7 nucleotides align to TRBD2. Germline V CDR1 and CDR2: MNHEY, SMNVEV (reference sequence). The CDR3 has 13 residues. V trimming: 7 bases; J trimming: 12 bases; junction bases outside the gene matches: 12. The CDR3 DNA reads as TGTGCCAGCAAACTAGCGCCCGGACGTGCGCAGTTCTTC. It encodes CASKLAPGRAQFF.